These 28 T cell receptor beta chains were all obtained from the same sample, sequenced in a study of OX40 agonist ivuxolimab in advanced cancers. Assay: immunoSEQ multiplex PCR; the TCRdb copy retains only in-frame clones and omits some. The sample has about 88,000 clones; approximately 89% are singletons. Sample: CD4+ or CD8+ T cells sorted from blood, taken in a trial of the OX40 agonist ivuxolimab. These receptors were obtained from an adult with an advanced solid tumor such as melanoma, head and neck, liver or kidney cancer.

The V call is TRBV5-1, the J call TRBJ2-7; D may be TRBD1 or TRBD2 (5 bases each). There are 16 residues in the CDR3. The V end was cut by 4 bases, the J end by 3 bases, with 20 bases between. Germline values: CDR1 SGHRS, CDR2 YFSETQ. CDR3 sequence: CASSPGDPALYYEQYF. The CDR3 DNA follows: TGCGCCAGCAGCCCCGGGGACCCCGCTTTATACTACGAGCAGTACTTC.

The chain uses TRBV5-1 and TRBJ2-1; D is ambiguous. The CDR3 is 16 residues long. With 3 bases removed from V and 0 bases from J, the gap between germline ends came to 13 bases. The germline gives CDR1 SGHRS, CDR2 YFSETQ. CDR3 protein: CASSSNPSGSYNEQFF. DNA for the CDR3: TGCGCCAGCAGCTCGAACCCCAGTGGCTCCTACAATGAGCAGTTCTTC. Full variable domain (remainder filled in from reference TRBV5-1 and TRBJ2-1): KAGVTQTPRYLIKTRGQQVTLSCSPISGHRSVSWYQQTPGQGLQFLFEYFSETQRNKGNFPGRFSGRQFSNSRSEMNVSTLELGDSALYLCASSSNPSGSYNEQFFGPGTRLTVL.

The chain has TRBV2 and TRBJ2-2; 7 nucleotides match TRBD2. V shed 9 bases, J shed 2 bases, and the junction held 18 bases outside the gene matches. Germline V gene sequence: CDR1 SNHLY, CDR2 FYNNEI. The CDR3 is 18 amino acids. The CDR3 is CASRGSPGRGINTGELFF. The CDR3 DNA sequence: TGTGCCAGTCGCGGGTCCCCTGGGCGGGGGATAAACACCGGGGAGCTGTTTTTT.

The chain carries TRBV7-2 and TRBJ1-5, with a weak D call TRBD1 (5 bases). The CDR3 is 13 residues long. Trimming took 2 bases from V and 5 from J, leaving 7 bases between them. Germline V gene data show CDR1 as SGHTA and CDR2 as FQGNSA. CDR3: CASSLQGDQPQHF. CDR3 sequence (DNA): TGTGCCAGCAGCTTACAGGGCGATCAGCCCCAGCATTTT.

V gene TRBV9 combines with J gene TRBJ1-1; possibly TRBD1 for D (5 bases). Trimming shortened V by 3 bases and J by 10 bases, and 19 bases separated the two germline ends. Looked up from germline, CDR1 is SGDLS and CDR2 is YYNGEE. This CDR3 has 14 amino acids. CDR3 nucleotides: TGTGCCAGCAGCGCGACCTACTCAACAGGAGGAGCTTTCTTT. Protein: CASSATYSTGGAFF.

The chain is built from TRBV5-1 and TRBJ1-4; D unresolved. Germline CDR1 SGHRS, CDR2 YFSETQ. This CDR3 has 14 amino acids. The V end was cut by 5 bases, the J end by 7 bases, with 15 bases between. Here the CDR3 DNA reads TGCGCCAGCAGGTCCGGGCCCCAGGCTGAAAAACTGTTTTTT. Translating gives CASRSGPQAEKLFF.

The V and J genes are TRBV25-1 and TRBJ2-5; D is perhaps TRBD1 (5 bases). The ends were cut back, 5 bases at V and 6 bases at J, with 10 bases in the middle. The V gene's germline CDR1 is MGHDK and CDR2 SYGVNS. This CDR3 has 12 amino acids. CDR3 residues: CASSKGVQTQYF. DNA for the CDR3: TGTGCCAGCAGTAAAGGGGTTCAGACCCAGTACTTC.

This chain links TRBV21-1 with TRBJ1-1; the table gives TRBD1 as D, unverified against the DNA. TRBV21-1 counts as a pseudogene. The CDR3 extends over 16 amino acids. The CDR3 sequence: CASTFPGQGAQTEAFF. The CDR3 bases are TGTGCCAGCACCTTCCCGGGACAGGGGGCGCAAACTGAAGCTTTCTTT.

V is TRBV10-3 and J is TRBJ2-4; weak D call: TRBD1 (6 bases). Trimming cost V 0 bases and J 0 bases, with 9 bases left between them. The CDR3 runs 16 residues. The germline CDR1 and CDR2 sequences are ENHRY and SYGVKD. The CDR3 protein is CAISESYRVAKNIQYF. The CDR3, as DNA: TGTGCCATCAGTGAGTCGTACAGGGTAGCCAAAAACATTCAGTACTTC.

A remark on this clone: Other nucleotide sequences in the sample specify the same CDR3. This chain links TRBV5-4 with TRBJ2-1, with TRBD2 matching over 11 bases. V shed 4 bases and J 2 bases; nucleotides not matched to a gene: 2. The CDR3 consists of 15 residues. CDR1 is SGHNT and CDR2 is YYREEE in the germline V gene (reference sequence). CDR3 sequence (DNA): TGTGCCAGCAGCCCGACTAGCGGGACCTACAATGAGCAGTTCTTC. This gives the protein CASSPTSGTYNEQFF.

This clone was observed a handful of times. This CDR3 reads CASSEDRTRPQQYF. Written as DNA, the CDR3 is TGTGCCAGCAGTGAAGATAGGACTAGACCCCAGCAGTACTTC. V and J are TRBV6-1 and TRBJ2-7; TRBD2 agrees at 7 bases. The CDR3 contains 14 residues. CDR1 and CDR2 (germline): MNHNS, SASEGT. Trimming removed 1 base from V and 8 bases from J; junction bases left unmatched: 8.

This clone was picked up a small number of times. The J gene is TRBJ1-1, the V gene TRBV19; possibly TRBD1 for D (5 bases). This CDR3 is built from 14 residues. V was pared by 6 bases and J by 1 base, with 12 bases between. Germline assignment: CDR1 LNHDA and CDR2 SQIVND (reference sequence). Here the CDR3 reads CASSRDHGNTEAFF. For the CDR3, the DNA is TGTGCCAGTAGCAGGGATCACGGGAACACTGAAGCTTTCTTT.

CDR3 in DNA: TGCGCCAGCAGCTTGGACCAGGGGGACGAGCAGTACTTC. Translated, it gives CASSLDQGDEQYF. This chain links TRBV5-1 with TRBJ2-7; TRBD1 agrees at 7 bases. Trimming removed 0 bases from V and 5 bases from J; junction bases left unmatched: 2. This CDR3 comprises 13 residues. CDR1 SGHRS and CDR2 YFSETQ come from the germline V gene.

This chain connects TRBV6-1 to TRBJ1-5; TRBD1 aligns across 9 bases. J was trimmed by 3 bases and V by 8 bases; bases with no gene match: 8. The germline V gene has CDR1 MNHNS and CDR2 SASEGT. The CDR3 has 15 amino acids. The CDR3 reads CASEGGQGTNQPQHF. CDR3 bases: TGTGCCAGCGAAGGAGGACAGGGGACCAATCAGCCCCAGCATTTT.

The chain carries TRBV20-1 and TRBJ1-1; D remains ambiguous. The CDR3 totals 11 residues. CDR1 and CDR2 from the germline V gene are DFQATT and SNEGSKA (reference sequence). V lost 6 bases and J 1 base, leaving 6 bases between the germline ends. Written as DNA, the CDR3 is TGCAGTGCCTATGCGAACACTGAAGCTTTCTTT. This encodes CSAYANTEAFF.

The chain has TRBV5-1 and TRBJ2-5; no firm D call. Germline V gene data show CDR1 as SGHRS and CDR2 as YFSETQ. Trimming took 3 bases from V and 4 from J, leaving 10 bases between them. This CDR3 has 13 amino acids. This CDR3 is CASSSGLGETQYF. In DNA, the CDR3 is TGCGCCAGCAGCTCGGGTCTGGGAGAGACCCAGTACTTC.

The rearrangement uses TRBV2 and TRBJ2-5; 9 bases map to TRBD2. Per germline, CDR1 SNHLY and CDR2 FYNNEI. Losses at the gene ends were 4 bases for V and 2 bases for J; bases not matched to a gene: 8. This CDR3 comprises 16 residues. CDR3: CASSVGMTSGQETQYF. In DNA, the CDR3 is TGTGCCAGCAGTGTTGGGATGACTAGCGGACAAGAGACCCAGTACTTC.

The gene calls are TRBV27 and TRBJ2-1; the match to TRBD2 covers 8 bases. The CDR3 consists of 13 residues. The germline V gene encodes CDR1 MNHEY and CDR2 SMNVEV (reference sequence). V gave up 7 bases and J gave up 10 bases; unmatched junction bases: 9. DNA of the CDR3: TGTGCCAGCAATCGGGGGGGGCTGGGGGAGCAGTTCTTC. Its protein is CASNRGGLGEQFF.

The rearrangement links TRBV7-8 to TRBJ1-3; unclear D gene. Germline CDR1 reads SGHVS; CDR2 reads FQNEAQ. V lost 0 bases, J lost 2 bases, and 14 bases lay in between. The CDR3 loop spans 17 amino acids. The CDR3 reads CASSLAFPGWTGNTIYF. The CDR3, as DNA: TGTGCCAGCAGCTTAGCGTTTCCAGGTTGGACTGGAAACACCATATATTTT.

The CDR3 DNA is TGTGCCAGCAGTTTAACAGGGTTCAGGGGAACACTGAAGCGCTCTACTGAAGCTTTCTTT. Its translation is CASSLTGFRGTLKRSTEAFF. This sequence joins TRBV13 and TRBJ1-1; D might be TRBD1 (6 bases). This CDR3 is built from 20 residues. Trimming pared 6 bases from V and 5 bases from J, leaving 34 bases between. Germline CDR1 is PRHDT and CDR2 is FYEKMQ (reference sequence).

This clone has a handful of counts. This chain links TRBV11-2 with TRBJ1-2; no firm D call. Germline values: CDR1 SGHAT, CDR2 FQNNGV. This CDR3 is built from 12 residues. V gave up 0 bases and J gave up 6 bases, with 5 bases separating them. DNA for the CDR3: TGTGCCAGCAGCTTAGACGTGCATGGCTACACCTTC. Protein sequence: CASSLDVHGYTF.

This chain joins TRBV9 and TRBJ2-3, with 8 bases aligning to TRBD1. Looked up from germline, CDR1 is SGDLS and CDR2 is YYNGEE. The CDR3 length is 14 residues. With V trimmed by 0 bases and J by 5 bases, 2 bases remained unmatched. For the CDR3, the DNA is TGTGCCAGCAGCGTAGAAGGACAGGGAGATACGCAGTATTTT. This gives the protein CASSVEGQGDTQYF.

The chain links TRBV30 to TRBJ1-4; D is unresolved. The germline V and J ends were trimmed by 5 bases and 8 bases, with 9 bases remaining between them. Looked up from germline, CDR1 is GTSNPN and CDR2 is SVGIG (reference sequence). This CDR3 contains 11 residues. The CDR3 here is CAWAEEEKLFF. The CDR3, as DNA: TGTGCCTGGGCGGAAGAAGAAAAACTGTTTTTT.

The V call is TRBV5-1, the J call TRBJ1-2; the D gene is possibly TRBD1 (6 bases). Germline V gives CDR1 SGHRS, CDR2 YFSETQ. V lost 3 bases to trimming and J lost 6 bases, with 12 bases between them. The CDR3 is 13 amino acids. The DNA of the CDR3 is TGCGCCAGCAGCTCACAGGGTAGAGATGGCTACACCTTC. Its protein product is CASSSQGRDGYTF. The full variable domain, its missing parts supplied by reference TRBV5-1 and TRBJ1-2, is KAGVTQTPRYLIKTRGQQVTLSCSPISGHRSVSWYQQTPGQGLQFLFEYFSETQRNKGNFPGRFSGRQFSNSRSEMNVSTLELGDSALYLCASSSQGRDGYTFGSGTRLTVV.

The rearrangement uses TRBV5-6 and TRBJ2-3; TRBD2 matches 10 bases. Germline V lookup: CDR1 SGHDT, CDR2 YYEEEE. Losses at the gene ends were 2 bases for V and 1 base for J; bases not matched to a gene: 1. This CDR3 spans 15 amino acids. The CDR3, as DNA: TGTGCCAGCAGCTTCGGGACTAGCGGCACAGATACGCAGTATTTT. This sequence encodes CASSFGTSGTDTQYF.

This clone was found a few times. The genes are TRBV28 and TRBJ1-3; D not resolved. CDR1 and CDR2 (germline): MDHEN, SYDVKM. Between the trimmed V and J ends, which lost 7 bases and 0 bases, there was a span of 7 bases. This CDR3 spans 13 amino acids. The CDR3 DNA is TGTGCCAGCAAATTTAGCTCTGGAAACACCATATATTTT. Encoded protein: CASKFSSGNTIYF.

This clone came up once. The CDR3 coding sequence is TGCGCCAGCAGCCCTTCCACCCGCGGGGAGCAGTTCTTC. The encoded protein is CASSPSTRGEQFF. The chain uses TRBV5-1 and TRBJ2-1; D is perhaps TRBD2 (5 bases). This CDR3 region has 13 residues. Germline assignment: CDR1 SGHRS and CDR2 YFSETQ. The V gene lost 4 bases and the J gene lost 10 bases, with 15 bases spanning the gap. The full variable domain, rest sourced from reference TRBV5-1 and TRBJ2-1, is KAGVTQTPRYLIKTRGQQVTLSCSPISGHRSVSWYQQTPGQGLQFLFEYFSETQRNKGNFPGRFSGRQFSNSRSEMNVSTLELGDSALYLCASSPSTRGEQFFGPGTRLTVL.

The CDR3, as DNA: TGTGCCAGCAGTAACGACTCGGGGGGCTACACCTTC. Amino acid sequence: CASSNDSGGYTF. This sequence joins TRBV5-4 and TRBJ1-2; D gene unclear. Germline values: CDR1 SGHNT, CDR2 YYREEE (reference sequence). The CDR3 loop spans 12 amino acids. The V gene lost 5 bases and the J gene lost 8 bases, with 13 bases spanning the gap.